This T cell receptor (beta chain) derives from a study of shared clonotypes between healthy human individuals. The CDR3 loop spans 14 amino acids. Trimming removed 2 bases at V and 4 bases at J, with 11 bases between. In germline, CDR1 is MDHEN, CDR2 SYDVKM. Terminally differentiated effector memory CD45RA+ cells were excluded from the naive CD8 cells, which were CD45RO-negative and positively selected for CCR7. The repertoire was sequenced with immunoSEQ multiplex PCR; TCRdb's copy has only in-frame clones and lacks some. The table records roughly 2.1 million clones, 85% to 95% of them present only once.

J is TRBJ1-2 and V is TRBV28; D gene ambiguous. Source material: naive CD8+ T cells from PBMCs. The source of this sequence is a man aged 18 to 29 in good health. Some clones in this sample may be carry-over from other donors' samples. This CDR3 reads CASSLGSESYGYTF. In DNA, the CDR3 is TGTGCCAGCAGTTTAGGATCAGAAAGCTATGGCTACACCTTC.